Below, one TCR beta chain is given with its context. The germline V gene has CDR1 MDHEN and CDR2 SYDVKM. Trimming took off 3 bases at V and 10 bases at J, with 10 bases between the two ends. The CDR3 has 12 residues. This entry belongs to a study of blood T cell repertoires in COVID-19. Looking at the study overall: Collection of acute and convalescent COVID-19 samples took place in the United States, Italy and Spain. T cells, B-cell-depleted T cells, or PBMCs provided the cDNA or gDNA that served as material.

The authors' processing: Amplification of reference gene primers was used by the study to estimate nucleated cell counts. TCRdb's table, derived via immunoSEQ multiplex PCR, lists solely in-frame clones and lacks some. Clone size and the V and J calls come from that table; the DNA yielded D and trimming. The sample consists of a few hundred thousand clones, roughly nine tenths of them appearing once. Sequencing was performed on peripheral blood. The receptor comes from a middle-aged man with acute or convalescent COVID-19. The chain joins TRBV28 to TRBJ2-1; D is ambiguous. The CDR3 DNA follows: TGTGCCAGCAGTTTTCGAGCGTTAGAGCAGTTCTTC. Translation gives CASSFRALEQFF.